This paragraph covers one TCR beta chain sequence. Its antigen is unidentified. Sequencing was performed with immunoSEQ multiplex PCR; in TCRdb, only in-frame clones are kept and a portion is missing. The sample shows about 73,000 clones, 80% of them seen only once. The source of the sample is a study of T cell responses to AZD1222 COVID-19 vaccine. General study results and limits: Recipients of two AZD1222 doses showed rising Spike-specific TCR breadth and depth. It should be noted that donors were predominantly white British and more often female, and clonal diversity was possibly underestimated. Baseline seropositivity characterized only six AZD1222 recipients.

Trimming removed 0 bases at V and 8 bases at J, with 11 bases between. CDR3 length equals 14 residues. Germline V CDR1 and CDR2: SNHLY, FYNNEI. The receptor was isolated from an adult who received the AZD1222 COVID-19 vaccine. V gene TRBV2 combines with J gene TRBJ2-1; possible D gene TRBD2, 7 bases. The starting material was peripheral blood, obtained 28 days after the second AZD1222 dose. CDR3 sequence (DNA): TGTGCCAGCAGTGAAGCGTCCGGGGGGCATGAGCAGTTCTTC. Translating it yields CASSEASGGHEQFF.